The sequence of this T cell receptor (beta chain) was determined in a study of shared clonotypes between healthy human individuals. Study summary: CD4 naive and CD4 memory each took three plates per donor, while CD8 naive took two and CD8 memory one.

This CDR3 spans 16 amino acids. CDR1 and CDR2 (germline): SGHNT, YYREEE (reference sequence). Trimming left V 0 bases short and J 3 bases short, with 14 bases between. TCRdb keeps only in-frame clones here, not all; method: immunoSEQ multiplex PCR. The repertoire holds about 2.3 million clones, about nine tenths seen once, with more than 0.35% in the top ten. This clonotype was sampled from a young man in good health. Some clones in this sample may be carry-over from other donors' samples. Material for sequencing was naive CD4+ T cells from PBMCs. Subset reported: CD45RA+ positively selected. V and J are TRBV5-4 and TRBJ2-3, with D perhaps TRBD2 (7 bases). The CDR3 is CASSLARGAQTDTQYF. The CDR3, as DNA: TGTGCCAGCAGCTTGGCTCGGGGGGCGCAAACAGATACGCAGTATTTT.